This T cell receptor (beta chain) was recovered during a study of read filtering for tumor transcriptome and immune sequencing (TCRdb year 2020). For the wider study: The cohort consisted of 17 to 20 male and 14 female patients, with a mean age of 65.9 years and an age range of roughly 47 to 85. Under revised international staging, about eight patients fell into R-ISS I, 15 or so into R-ISS II and more than five into R-ISS III. After DNase treatment, whole-transcriptome libraries were prepared using the TruSeq RNA Access Library Prep Kit. TCR-region mapped reads per sample ranged from about 4.05 to 11 million with IR-seq versus only about 85 to 1,300 with RNA-seq. Using the same bone marrow samples, the study compared TCR repertoires obtained by targeted immune repertoire sequencing with those obtained by bulk whole-transcriptome sequencing. A main aim was a read-filtering strategy for immune repertoire data, specifically whether clonotypes supported by a single read should be removed. What the study reported, not specific to this receptor: The sorted CD138-negative fraction was not purified T cells but a mixed bone marrow immune population. Single-read clonotypes made up approximately 79% of clonotypes but only roughly 3.6% of total reads in IR-seq, compared with approximately 75% of clonotypes and 35% to 55% of reads in RNA-seq. Compared with RNA-seq, IR-seq captured clonotypes at much higher depth and more reliably, and a smaller IR-seq throughput was enough to identify most shared clonotypes. When single-read clonotypes were removed, the proportions of shared clonotypes in IR-seq and RNA-seq correlated more strongly.

This clonotype has at least ten counts. Its antigen is still unknown. Nothing much larger sits one base from this clone, and base qualities are not available. Compared with germline, V lacks 6 bases and J lacks 3 bases; bases without a gene match: 15. The CDR3, cysteine through phenylalanine, is 19 amino acids long. CDR3 DNA only is kept here, 57 bases in frame from base 1. Starting from 400 to 450 ng RNA, TCR libraries were constructed with the Immunoverse kit using molecular barcoded adaptors that cover the alpha/delta and beta/gamma chains. TCR library preparation was performed with the same RNA that was used for transcriptome sequencing. Sequencing of TCR libraries was carried out on an Illumina HiSeq 4000 with 2 x 150 cycles. Regarding the original processing steps: TCR reads were aligned to human V, D, J and C references and assembled into CDR3 clonotypes with MiXCR, including quality filtering and error correction. The tcR package in R was used for analysis of clonotype counts and gene usage diversity. Raw mapping reads were checked after the RNA-seq reads had been mapped by STAR aligner version 2.5.3a onto the human GRCh37 genome. To test how sequencing depth affected the clonotypes detected, IR-seq fastq files were randomly downsampled with Seqtk 1.3. TCRdb reworked the public reads: Q25 trimming with fastp, MiXCR clone assembly, productive beta chains retained. One record per CDR3 amino acid sequence lists the most common genes and DNA. Clone size and V and J calls follow TCRdb, not the original study. This sample lists about 40,000 distinct CDR3 sequences; roughly 15% were detected once. Together, the top ten hold less than 40% of the sample.

Bone marrow was sampled from every patient at the time of active disease. Ficoll-Hypaque density gradient centrifugation was used to isolate bone marrow mononuclear cells. To remove myeloma plasma cells, the cells were labeled with CD138 magnetic microbeads on a MACS separator, and CD138-negative cells were then collected by negative selection. The purity of the isolated cells was checked by flow cytometry with CD138 antibodies on an Attune NxT. Total RNA was extracted with TRIzol reagent and quantified with a NanoDrop spectrophotometer. Paired RNA-seq and IR-seq were performed on the CD138-negative bone marrow sample of each patient.

The clonotype was recovered from a donor at least 40 years old with multiple myeloma. Source material: a population of CD138-negative cells sorted from bone marrow. Per the publication, the cell subset or site label means: bone marrow mononuclear cells depleted of CD138+ plasma/myeloma cells by negative magnetic selection. The V and J genes are TRBV12-3 or TRBV12-4 and TRBJ2-1, with 12 central nucleotides matching TRBD2. The CDR3 loop reads CASSPGPVTSGRNYNEQFF. DNA sequence: TGTGCCAGCAGCCCCGGGCCAGTTACTAGCGGGAGGAACTACAATGAGCAGTTCTTC.